This T cell receptor (beta chain) appears in the sequencing data of a study of blood T cells in healthy people across ages. The use of a sample-barcoded 5' primer and a J-beta primer mix characterized a second PCR of about 7 to 12 cycles. Via MiXCR, TCRdb re-called the 5' RACE reads, giving one row per CDR3 protein. Of fewer than 900,000 distinct CDR3 sequences detected, under 40% appear once; the ten largest clones hold 13%. Germline V gives CDR1 SQVTM, CDR2 ANQGSEA. The CDR3 is 13 residues long. Losses at the gene ends were 2 bases for V and 8 bases for J; bases not matched to a gene: 6. In its sample, this clonotype was seen a few times.

The V and J genes are TRBV29-1 and TRBJ2-3, with 8 positions matching TRBD1. The TCR comes from a man aged 18 to 29 in good health. Sample: blood. CDR3 DNA: TGCAGCGTTGAACAGGGGGCGCAGGGTACGCAGTATTTT. Its protein is CSVEQGAQGTQYF.